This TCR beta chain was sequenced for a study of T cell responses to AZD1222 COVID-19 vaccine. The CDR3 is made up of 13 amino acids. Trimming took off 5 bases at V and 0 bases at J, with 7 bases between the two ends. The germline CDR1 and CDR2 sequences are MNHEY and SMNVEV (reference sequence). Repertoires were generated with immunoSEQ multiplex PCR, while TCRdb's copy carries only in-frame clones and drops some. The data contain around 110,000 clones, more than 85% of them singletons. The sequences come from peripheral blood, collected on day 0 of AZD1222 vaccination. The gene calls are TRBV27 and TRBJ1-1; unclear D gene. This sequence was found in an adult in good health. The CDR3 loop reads CASSPRMNTEAFF. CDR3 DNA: TGTGCCAGCAGTCCCCGGATGAACACTGAAGCTTTCTTT.